This T cell receptor beta chain originates from a study of T cell responses to AZD1222 COVID-19 vaccine. Study-level points and caveats: Rises in breadth and depth of Spike-specific TCRs came after two AZD1222 doses.

The CDR3 consists of 11 residues. Per germline, CDR1 ENHRY and CDR2 SYGVKD. Comment on this clone: Antigen unknown. At one end, the junction sequence differs from germline, possibly due to a read error.

Clones were sequenced by immunoSEQ multiplex PCR, and TCRdb holds only the in-frame ones, with some missing. The data show about 130,000 clones, 89% seen once. The chain uses TRBV10-3 and TRBJ1-1; D remains ambiguous. Specimen: peripheral blood, collected on day 0 of AZD1222 vaccination. This receptor was obtained from an adult in good health. Written as DNA, the CDR3 is TGTGCCACCGGAACTGAGGACCTCGCCCTCTTT. Translating it yields CATGTEDLALF.